The 21 T cell receptor beta chains below all came from one sample that was sequenced in a study of technical replicates of blood from a handful of donors (dated by TCRdb to the late 2010s). Receptor amplification or capture employed the immunoSEQ multiplex PCR assay. As stored in TCRdb, this immuneACCESS dataset retains in-frame rearrangements with V and J assigned. A fraction of the clones does not appear; measured against another copy, unresolved V genes explain less than half of the discrepancy, and the remainder lacks a known reason. The table for this sample lists about 61,000 clones; around 87% of them were counted only once. Of the sample, about 5.2% falls within the top ten clones. Sequenced input: PBMCs. All receptors derive from a human donor in good health. Some clones in this sample may be carry-over from other donors' samples.

This rearrangement joins TRBV7-9 to TRBJ1-2; D possibly corresponds to TRBD1 (5 bases). Trimming left V 4 bases short and J 7 bases short, with 13 bases between. CDR1 is SEHNR and CDR2 is FQNEAQ in the germline V gene (reference sequence). The CDR3 runs 13 residues. This chain's CDR3 is CASSWDSRAGYTF. CDR3 sequence (DNA): TGTGCCAGCAGCTGGGACTCCCGAGCTGGCTACACCTTC. The full variable domain, rest sourced from reference TRBV7-9 and TRBJ1-2, is DTGVSQNPRHKITKRGQNVTFRCDPISEHNRLYWYRQTLGQGPEFLTYFQNEAQLEKSRLLSDRFSAERPKGSFSTLEIQRTEQGDSAMYLCASSWDSRAGYTFGSGTRLTVV.

This clone came up once. J is TRBJ2-1 and V is TRBV5-1, with 8 nucleotides matching TRBD2. The J segment lost 4 bases and the V segment lost 0 bases, leaving 12 bases of the junction unmatched. The CDR3 covers 18 residues. Germline CDR1 is SGHRS and CDR2 is YFSETQ. The CDR3 DNA reads TGCGCCAGCAGCTTGGGGGATAGCGGGGCCTCTGGTTACAATGAGCAGTTCTTC. This codes for CASSLGDSGASGYNEQFF.

The CDR3 DNA follows: TGTGCCAGCAGCTTAGGGACAGGGGGCCATGAGCAGTACTTC. Translation: CASSLGTGGHEQYF. This rearrangement joins TRBV7-2 to TRBJ2-7; 11 bases line up with TRBD1. In germline, CDR1 is SGHTA, CDR2 FQGNSA. The CDR3 spans 14 residues. The J segment lost 7 bases and the V segment lost 1 base, leaving 3 bases of the junction unmatched.

The chain employs TRBV5-1 and TRBJ2-2; a possible D gene is TRBD1 (6 bases). The V gene lost 0 bases and the J gene lost 5 bases, with 11 bases spanning the gap. The length of the CDR3 is 15 residues. Per the germline V gene, CDR1 is SGHRS and CDR2 is YFSETQ. The CDR3 DNA sequence: TGCGCCAGCAGCTTGGTAGGGGGTGCTACCGGGGAGCTGTTTTTT. Translation: CASSLVGGATGELFF.

The chain uses TRBV6-5 and TRBJ1-2; D may be TRBD1 (5 bases). V was clipped by 0 bases and J by 8 bases, with 10 bases between them. Looked up from germline, CDR1 is MNHEY and CDR2 is SVGAGI. CDR3 length: 13 amino acids. The CDR3 spells CASSYSKGFGYTF. Here the CDR3 DNA reads TGTGCCAGCAGTTACTCGAAGGGGTTCGGCTACACCTTC.

The V and J genes are TRBV5-1 and TRBJ2-1; 10 bases fit TRBD2. Trimming cost V 6 bases and J 7 bases; bases outside gene matches: 22. The CDR3 is 19 amino acids. CDR1 and CDR2 from the germline V gene are SGHRS and YFSETQ. The DNA of the CDR3 is TGCGCCAGCATGACACACCCCCGAGGTTTAGCGGGAGGAGGAAATGAGCAGTTCTTC. Translating gives CASMTHPRGLAGGGNEQFF.

This sequence joins TRBV2 and TRBJ1-6; D is undetermined. This CDR3 contains 14 residues. CDR1 and CDR2 from the germline V gene are SNHLY and FYNNEI. V lost 10 bases and J 13 bases, leaving 23 bases between the germline ends. The chain's CDR3 is CATQGGLVSHPLHF. The CDR3 nucleotides are TGTGCCACCCAAGGTGGACTCGTGAGTCACCCCCTCCACTTT.

The rearrangement joins TRBV4-1 to TRBJ1-2; tentatively, D is TRBD1 (5 bases). This CDR3 contains 14 residues. Germline V gene lookup returns CDR1 MGHRA and CDR2 YSYEKL. Between the trimmed V and J ends, which lost 0 bases and 0 bases, there was a span of 5 bases. CDR3 DNA sequence: TGCGCCAGCAGCCAAGAAGGGGCTAACTATGGCTACACCTTC. It translates to CASSQEGANYGYTF.

The V and J genes are TRBV9 and TRBJ2-3; 11 bases agree with TRBD2. The germline V gene has CDR1 SGDLS and CDR2 YYNGEE. CDR3 size: 15 residues. Unmatched junction bases numbered 4, after V lost 3 bases and J lost 4 bases. CDR3 coding DNA: TGTGCCAGCAGCGCTAGCGGGGGGAGAGCAGATACGCAGTATTTT. Amino acid sequence: CASSASGGRADTQYF.

V usage is TRBV5-1 and J usage is TRBJ1-2, with 10 bases matching TRBD1. CDR1 and CDR2 from the germline V gene are SGHRS and YFSETQ. CDR3 size: 14 residues. V was clipped by 4 bases and J by 8 bases; unmatched bases: 8. The CDR3 sequence: CASSPRDRGGGYTF. CDR3 bases: TGCGCCAGCAGCCCCCGGGACAGGGGCGGCGGCTACACCTTC.

J is TRBJ2-3 and V is TRBV5-1; D unresolved. The germline V gene encodes CDR1 SGHRS and CDR2 YFSETQ. Between the trimmed V and J ends, which lost 1 base and 5 bases, there was a span of 11 bases. The CDR3 runs 14 residues. The CDR3: CASSLPQPGDTQYF. Written as DNA, the CDR3 is TGCGCCAGCAGCTTGCCGCAGCCGGGAGATACGCAGTATTTT.

The DNA of the CDR3 is TGTGCCAGCTCACCAGGGGGGATTTACGAGCAGTACTTC. Residues: CASSPGGIYEQYF. V usage is TRBV18 and J usage is TRBJ2-7; perhaps TRBD2 as D (6 bases). This CDR3 comprises 13 residues. Germline assignment: CDR1 KGHSH and CDR2 LQKENI. Trimming stripped 2 bases from V and 4 bases from J, with 9 bases between.

Only a few counts were recorded for this clone. The rearrangement uses TRBV9 and TRBJ1-1; D not certain. The ends were cut back, 0 bases at V and 0 bases at J, with 9 bases in the middle. This CDR3 is 15 amino acids long. Germline CDR1 SGDLS, CDR2 YYNGEE. The CDR3 DNA reads TGTGCCAGCAGCGTAGTGAACACCGTGAACACTGAAGCTTTCTTT. Amino acids: CASSVVNTVNTEAFF. The whole variable domain, remainder taken from reference TRBV9 and TRBJ1-1, is DSGVTQTPKHLITATGQRVTLRCSPRSGDLSVYWYQQSLDQGLQFLIQYYNGEERAKGNILERFSAQQFPDLHSELNLSSLELGDSALYFCASSVVNTVNTEAFFGQGTRLTVV.

The chain couples TRBV5-1 to TRBJ1-1; D unresolved. V was clipped by 0 bases and J by 2 bases, with 11 bases between them. Germline V gene data show CDR1 as SGHRS and CDR2 as YFSETQ. This CDR3 has 15 residues. The CDR3 DNA sequence: TGCGCCAGCAGCTTGGCGCCCCTGGGCAACACTGAAGCTTTCTTT. Its translation is CASSLAPLGNTEAFF.

CDR3 sequence (DNA): TGTGCCAGCAGCCCAGACAAAAACTATGGCTACACCTTC. This gives the protein CASSPDKNYGYTF. The J gene is TRBJ1-2, the V gene TRBV5-4; D call uncertain. The CDR3 has 13 amino acids. Trimming shortened V by 4 bases and J by 2 bases, and 9 bases separated the two germline ends. CDR1 SGHNT and CDR2 YYREEE come from the germline V gene (reference sequence).

The chain uses TRBV5-1 and TRBJ1-6, with 7 bases fitting TRBD1. CDR1 is SGHRS, CDR2 YFSETQ, per germline. V dropped 5 bases and J dropped 8; count of bases not matched to a gene: 10. This CDR3 has 15 residues. This chain's CDR3 is CASSIGTERYSPLHF. CDR3 nucleotides: TGCGCCAGCAGTATTGGGACAGAAAGGTATTCACCCCTCCACTTT.

This clone occurred once. This chain links TRBV7-8 with TRBJ1-5, with TRBD1 matching over 9 bases. Germline loops: CDR1 SGHVS, CDR2 FQNEAQ. The CDR3 loop spans 15 amino acids. With V trimmed by 1 base and J by 7 bases, 5 bases remained unmatched. The chain's CDR3 is CASSLEGTGIQPQHF. CDR3 sequence (DNA): TGTGCCAGCAGCTTAGAGGGGACAGGGATCCAGCCCCAGCATTTT.

Worth noting for this clone: The final CDR3 position lacks the conserved phenylalanine or tryptophan, pointing to a likely read error. It is unclear where the CDR3 begins or ends on the DNA, so no DNA is shown, and the CDR3 is as TCRdb lists it. The chain employs TRBV30 and TRBJ2-7; TRBD2 is the table's D call and was not checked against the DNA. Germline values: CDR1 GTSNPN, CDR2 SVGIG (reference sequence). Termini included, the CDR3 measures 11 amino acids. The CDR3 sequence: CAGNVGDWRYL.

The gene calls are TRBV29-1 and TRBJ2-1; tentatively, D is TRBD1 (6 bases). Trimming took 3 bases from V and 0 from J, leaving 6 bases between them. Germline loops: CDR1 SQVTM, CDR2 ANQGSEA. There are 13 residues in the CDR3. The CDR3 reads CSVDRGSYNEQFF. The CDR3 nucleotides read TGCAGCGTTGACAGGGGCTCCTACAATGAGCAGTTCTTC.

By share of the sample, this clone is medium-sized. The sample carries other DNA sequences with the same CDR3. This chain connects TRBV5-1 to TRBJ1-1, with 8 bases aligning to TRBD1. With 0 bases clipped from V and 5 bases from J, the junction kept 3 bases outside the gene matches. Germline V CDR1 and CDR2: SGHRS, YFSETQ. The CDR3 runs to 14 residues. Here the CDR3 reads CASSLAGGYTEAFF. The CDR3 nucleotides read TGCGCCAGCAGCTTGGCAGGGGGCTATACTGAAGCTTTCTTT.

This rearrangement joins TRBV18 to TRBJ2-1; D call uncertain. Per germline, CDR1 KGHSH and CDR2 LQKENI. Trimming removed 10 bases from V and 3 bases from J, with 16 bases in between. This CDR3 contains 14 residues. The CDR3 nucleotides are TGTGCCACACAACTTACGGGTTACTACAATGAGCAGTTCTTC. Translated: CATQLTGYYNEQFF.